This T cell receptor beta chain was recorded in a study of blood T cell repertoires in COVID-19 (TCRdb year 2020). With respect to the entire study: The collaborator samples originated in the United States, Italy and Spain and spanned the acute and convalescent phases of COVID-19. The samples were drawn from two sources: the first 160 participants of the ongoing ImmuneRACE study, and 1,200 or so subjects contributed by 6 global collaborators. The sample metadata nearly always contained a de-identified subject ID, COVID-19 status, age in years and sex. The dataset comprised deeply sampled blood TCRbeta repertoires from subjects exposed to, actively infected with, or recovered from COVID-19. The material from the prospective study consisted of cDNA or gDNA derived from T cells, B-cell-depleted T cells, or PBMCs. Where available, HLA class I and class II types were taken from metadata supplied by the sample provider and were not determined by assay-based typing. The repertoires were released in a freely available public database meant as a resource for research on the immune response to SARS-CoV-2.

The germline ends are 12 bases apart after V is trimmed by 4 bases and J by 8 bases. CDR1 LGHDT and CDR2 YNNKEL are derived from the germline V gene (reference sequence). The CDR3 measures 14 amino acids from cysteine to phenylalanine. Only CDR3 DNA is held: 42 bases, read in frame from base 1. TCRbeta CDR3 regions were amplified from genomic DNA using the immunoSEQ Assay, a bias-controlled multiplex PCR. In the source study's methods: The number of nucleated cells in each sample was estimated from the amplification of reference gene primers within the assay. To quantify the absolute abundance of each unique TCRbeta CDR3 rearrangement, sequence reads were collapsed and filtered. For each sample, productive Simpson clonality was calculated as the square root of Simpson's diversity index over productive rearrangements. In its TCRdb copy, this immuneACCESS table keeps in-frame sequences only and misses some clones. Where compared with another copy, unresolved V genes explain less than half of these, and the others have no known cause. V and J calls and clone size are those listed in that table; D and trimming were worked out from the DNA. The sample records about 420,000 clones, over 85% of which are singletons. Clones ranked in the top ten supply about 0.91% of the sample.

The paper as a whole reports these results and caveats: The quantity of clinical and demographic metadata differed by source and by participant and was supplied without curation.

This clone has just one count. There is no known antigen for this receptor. No base quality information exists; no much larger clone differs at one position. One collaborating source in Seattle enrolled patients during active infection and followed them longitudinally through the course of disease. Collaborating institutions collected whole blood in K2EDTA tubes following their own protocols. Collaborator samples were shipped for TCRbeta analysis as frozen whole blood, isolated PBMCs, or DNA extracted from either sample type. The V and J segments used are TRBV3-1 (or the pseudogene TRBV3-2) and TRBJ1-6; TRBD1 could be the D gene, as 6 bases match. Sequencing input: peripheral blood. This receptor was identified in a man aged 18-30 years with COVID-19, enrolled during active disease. CDR3 reads: CASSRRDIDSPLHF. The sequenced DNA is TGTGCCAGCAGCCGCCGGGACATCGATTCACCCCTCCACTTT.